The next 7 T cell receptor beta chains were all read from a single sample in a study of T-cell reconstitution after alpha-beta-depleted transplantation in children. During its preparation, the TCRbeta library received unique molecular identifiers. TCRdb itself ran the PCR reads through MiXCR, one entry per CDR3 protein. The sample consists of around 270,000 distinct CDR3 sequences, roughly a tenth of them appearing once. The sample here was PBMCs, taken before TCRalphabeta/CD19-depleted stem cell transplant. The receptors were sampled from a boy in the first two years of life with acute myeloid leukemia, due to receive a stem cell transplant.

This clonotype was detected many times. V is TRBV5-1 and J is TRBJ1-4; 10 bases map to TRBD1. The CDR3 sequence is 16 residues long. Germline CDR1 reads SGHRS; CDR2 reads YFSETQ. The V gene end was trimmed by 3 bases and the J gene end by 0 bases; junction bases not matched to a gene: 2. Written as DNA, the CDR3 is TGCGCCAGCAGCTCCGGACAGGGGGCAACTAATGAAAAACTGTTTTTT. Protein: CASSSGQGATNEKLFF.

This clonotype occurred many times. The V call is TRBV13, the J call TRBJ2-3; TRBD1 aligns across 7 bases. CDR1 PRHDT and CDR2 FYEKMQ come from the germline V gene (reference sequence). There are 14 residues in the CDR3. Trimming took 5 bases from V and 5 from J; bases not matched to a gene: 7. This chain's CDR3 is CASSADRVGDTQYF. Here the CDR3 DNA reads TGTGCCAGCAGCGCAGACAGGGTGGGAGATACGCAGTATTTT.

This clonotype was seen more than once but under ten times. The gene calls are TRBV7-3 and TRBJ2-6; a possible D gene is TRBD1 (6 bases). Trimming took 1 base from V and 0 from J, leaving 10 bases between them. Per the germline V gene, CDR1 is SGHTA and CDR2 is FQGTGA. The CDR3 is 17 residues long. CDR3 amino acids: CASSLRGGYSGANVLTF. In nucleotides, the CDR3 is TGTGCCAGCAGCTTAAGAGGGGGTTACTCTGGGGCCAACGTCCTGACTTTC.

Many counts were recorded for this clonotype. The DNA of the CDR3 is TGTGCCAGCAGTTACGGGGACAGGGGATGGAACACTGAAGCTTTCTTT. Translating gives CASSYGDRGWNTEAFF. The chain joins TRBV6-5 to TRBJ1-1; 10 nucleotides align to TRBD1. The ends lost 2 bases at V and 1 base at J; junction bases unmatched: 4. There are 16 residues in the CDR3. CDR1 and CDR2 (germline): MNHEY, SVGAGI.

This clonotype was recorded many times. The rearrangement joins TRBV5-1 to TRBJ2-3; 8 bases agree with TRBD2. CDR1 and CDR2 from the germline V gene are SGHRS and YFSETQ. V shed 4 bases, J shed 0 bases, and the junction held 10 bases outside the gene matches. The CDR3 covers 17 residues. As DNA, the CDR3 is TGCGCCAGCAGCGTAATAGCGGGATTAACTAGCACAGATACGCAGTATTTT. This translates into CASSVIAGLTSTDTQYF.

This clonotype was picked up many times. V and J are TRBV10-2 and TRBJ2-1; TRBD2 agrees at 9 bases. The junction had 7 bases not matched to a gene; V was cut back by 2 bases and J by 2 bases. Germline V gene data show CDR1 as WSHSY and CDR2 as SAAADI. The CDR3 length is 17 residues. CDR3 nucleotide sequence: TGCGCCAGCAGTGAGGGTAGCGGGGGCCCTCCCTACAATGAGCAGTTCTTC. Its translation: CASSEGSGGPPYNEQFF.

The CDR3 nucleotides read TGTGCCAGCAGCTTCGCGGGACTAGCAACCGGGGAGCTGTTTTTT. Amino acid sequence: CASSFAGLATGELFF. V usage is TRBV7-6 and J usage is TRBJ2-2; 9 bases are a match to TRBD2. From germline, CDR1 is SGHVS and CDR2 FNYEAQ. This CDR3 region has 15 residues. Losses at the gene ends were 3 bases for V and 5 bases for J; bases not matched to a gene: 4. Combining the CDR3 with reference TRBV7-6 and TRBJ2-2 gives the whole variable domain GAGVSQSPRYKVTKRGQDVALRCDPISGHVSLYWYRQALGQGPEFLTYFNYEAQQDKSGLPNDRFSAERPEGSISTLTIQRTEQRDSAMYRCASSFAGLATGELFFGEGSRLTVL.